This T cell receptor beta chain was captured by sequencing in a study of long-term antiretroviral therapy in people with HIV. Survey level was the resolution at which the v3.0 immunoSEQ assay ran. Sequenced by immunoSEQ multiplex PCR; TCRdb stores in-frame clones only, minus some. The data contain approximately 14,000 clones, approximately 83% of them seen just once; the ten biggest clones take up around 18%. The CDR3 runs to 16 residues. The V and J ends lost 0 bases and 4 bases, in that order; junction bases with no gene match: 6. Germline CDR1 is SEHNR and CDR2 is FQNEAQ (reference sequence). The chain carries TRBV7-9 and TRBJ2-5, with 9 bases lining up with TRBD1. Here the sequenced sample was unsorted PBMCs, taken just before starting antiretroviral therapy. The origin of this receptor is a middle-aged man with HIV. The CDR3 sequence: CASSLAGTGSGETQYF. As DNA, the CDR3 is TGTGCCAGCAGCTTAGCCGGGACAGGGTCCGGAGAGACCCAGTACTTC.